This passage covers 20 T cell receptor beta chains from one sample sequenced in a study of blood T cell repertoires in COVID-19. Sequencing used immunoSEQ multiplex PCR; TCRdb keeps in-frame clones, though not all of them. The sample carries some 70,000 clones, roughly 79% recorded once. The sequencing input was peripheral blood. The receptors were sampled from a woman aged 60-75 years with acute or convalescent COVID-19.

The genes are TRBV7-3 and TRBJ2-3; TRBD1 matches at 10 bases. Per germline, CDR1 SGHTA and CDR2 FQGTGA. CDR3 size: 15 residues. The ends lost 4 bases at V and 1 base at J; junction bases unmatched: 2. As DNA, the CDR3 is TGTGCCAGCAGCTGGGACAGGGGAGGCACAGATACGCAGTATTTT. As protein: CASSWDRGGTDTQYF.

The CDR3 DNA reads TGTGCCAGCAGCCTTAACCTCGCGGGGGCGAGTACTGAAGCTTTCTTT. It is translated as CASSLNLAGASTEAFF. The chain employs TRBV11-2 and TRBJ1-1; TRBD1 might be the D (6 bases). Germline assignment: CDR1 SGHAT and CDR2 FQNNGV. The length of the CDR3 is 16 residues. Trimming left V 5 bases short and J 5 bases short, with 21 bases between.

J is TRBJ2-3 and V is TRBV7-2; TRBD2 aligns across 8 bases. The CDR3 contains 15 residues. J gave up 2 bases and V 6 bases, and 7 bases lay outside the gene matches. The germline V gene encodes CDR1 SGHTA and CDR2 FQGNSA. The DNA of the CDR3 is TGTGCCAGCAGTTATACGGGGGGGATCACAGATACGCAGTATTTT. As protein: CASSYTGGITDTQYF.

V and J are TRBV18 and TRBJ2-3, with D perhaps TRBD1 (7 bases). Looked up from germline, CDR1 is KGHSH and CDR2 is LQKENI. With 3 bases removed from V and 1 base from J, the gap between germline ends came to 11 bases. The CDR3 loop spans 15 amino acids. The CDR3 sequence is CASSPEGQRTDTQYF. The CDR3 DNA reads TGTGCCAGCTCACCGGAGGGACAGCGCACAGATACGCAGTATTTT.

This rearrangement joins TRBV6-4 to TRBJ1-1, with D uncertain. Germline V gene sequence: CDR1 MRHNA, CDR2 SNTAGT. V gave up 2 bases and J gave up 10 bases, with 14 bases separating them. CDR3 size: 13 residues. Written as DNA, the CDR3 is TGTGCCAGCAGTGACCAGACGGGAGGAAGAGCTTTCTTT. It is translated as CASSDQTGGRAFF.

This clone has more than one count but fewer than ten. The CDR3 DNA follows: TGCGCCAGCAGCCAAGAGGCGGGATACTACGAGCAGTACTTC. This gives the protein CASSQEAGYYEQYF. V is TRBV4-1 and J is TRBJ2-7, with a weak D call TRBD2 (6 bases). CDR1 MGHRA and CDR2 YSYEKL come from the germline V gene. V gave up 0 bases and J gave up 3 bases, with 9 bases separating them. The CDR3 is 14 amino acids.

J is TRBJ1-2 and V is TRBV6-5; unclear D gene. Germline CDR1 MNHEY, CDR2 SVGAGI. The CDR3 totals 11 residues. With 6 bases removed from V and 6 bases from J, the gap between germline ends came to 8 bases. The CDR3 bases are TGTGCCAGCAGCGACCTAGATGGCTACACCTTC. Amino acid sequence: CASSDLDGYTF.

The chain links TRBV9 to TRBJ2-2, with TRBD2 matching 8 bases. Trimming took 0 bases from V and 6 from J; bases not matched to a gene: 7. The CDR3 consists of 16 residues. CDR1 and CDR2 (germline): SGDLS, YYNGEE. The CDR3 protein is CASSVVSFGGAGELFF. In nucleotides, the CDR3 is TGTGCCAGCAGCGTAGTATCCTTCGGGGGGGCCGGGGAGCTGTTTTTT.

This clone occurred once. The chain recombines TRBV5-1 with TRBJ2-7; a weak D match, TRBD2 (7 bases). The germline V gene encodes CDR1 SGHRS and CDR2 YFSETQ. The CDR3 has 15 amino acids. V was clipped by 2 bases and J by 1 base, with 13 bases between them. The CDR3 DNA follows: TGCGCCAGCAGCTTCGGGGGGCTTGAATCCTACGAGCAGTACTTC. It encodes CASSFGGLESYEQYF.

The sample holds one count of this clone. This chain links TRBV3-1 (or the pseudogene TRBV3-2) with TRBJ2-3, with 10 bases fitting TRBD2. With V trimmed by 3 bases and J by 1 base, 7 bases remained unmatched. This CDR3 is built from 17 residues. Germline V gene data show CDR1 as LGHDT and CDR2 as YNNKEL (reference sequence). In DNA form, the CDR3 reads TGTGCCAGCAGCCACGTCGAGCGGGGGGGCGGCACAGATACGCAGTATTTT. Protein product: CASSHVERGGGTDTQYF.

This clone occurred a few times. This chain uses TRBV7-6 with TRBJ1-6; D unresolved. In germline, CDR1 is SGHVS, CDR2 FNYEAQ. The CDR3 covers 15 residues. V gave up 1 base and J gave up 7 bases, with 11 bases separating them. The CDR3 region is CASSLVGLGNSPLHF. The CDR3 nucleotides read TGTGCCAGCAGCTTAGTGGGCCTTGGAAATTCACCCCTCCACTTT. The variable domain in full, with the rest retrieved from reference TRBV7-6 and TRBJ1-6, is GAGVSQSPRYKVTKRGQDVALRCDPISGHVSLYWYRQALGQGPEFLTYFNYEAQQDKSGLPNDRFSAERPEGSISTLTIQRTEQRDSAMYRCASSLVGLGNSPLHFGNGTRLTVT.

The chain couples TRBV18 to TRBJ1-1, with 7 positions matching TRBD1. V dropped 8 bases and J dropped 1; count of bases not matched to a gene: 10. CDR1 is KGHSH and CDR2 is LQKENI in the germline V gene. The CDR3 is made up of 15 amino acids. CDR3 sequence reads: CASTETGLENTEAFF. The CDR3 DNA reads TGTGCCAGCACCGAGACAGGGCTAGAGAACACTGAAGCTTTCTTT.

The count of this clone is one. The genes are TRBV28 and TRBJ2-2; no firm D call. This CDR3 contains 14 residues. Germline-derived CDR1 and CDR2 are MDHEN and SYDVKM. The germline V and J ends were trimmed by 8 bases and 0 bases, with 10 bases remaining between them. DNA for the CDR3: TGTGCCAGCCGGGTACGGGCGAACACCGGGGAGCTGTTTTTT. It codes for CASRVRANTGELFF.

This sequence joins TRBV9 and TRBJ2-5; no clear D. Germline lookup yields CDR1 SGDLS and CDR2 YYNGEE. The CDR3 runs 13 residues. The V gene lost 1 base and the J gene lost 2 bases, with 6 bases spanning the gap. This chain's CDR3 is CASSVSVQETQYF. The CDR3 nucleotides read TGTGCCAGCAGCGTATCAGTACAAGAGACCCAGTACTTC.

The chain joins TRBV28 to TRBJ2-1, with a possible D match to TRBD2 (6 bases). This CDR3 spans 14 amino acids. V was shortened by 5 bases and J by 8 bases, with 16 bases between the two germline ends. Germline V gene sequence: CDR1 MDHEN, CDR2 SYDVKM. CDR3 nucleotide sequence: TGTGCCAGCAGTGTCGGGGGTTCCCCCCATGAGCAGTTCTTC. It codes for CASSVGGSPHEQFF. Full variable domain (rest looked up from reference TRBV28 and TRBJ2-1): DVKVTQSSRYLVKRTGEKVFLECVQDMDHENMFWYRQDPGLGLRLIYFSYDVKMKEKGDIPEGYSVSREKKERFSLILESASTNQTSMYLCASSVGGSPHEQFFGPGTRLTVL.

The chain uses TRBV18 and TRBJ2-3; weak D call: TRBD1 (6 bases). With 6 bases removed from V and 4 bases from J, the gap between germline ends came to 17 bases. Germline V gives CDR1 KGHSH, CDR2 LQKENI. There are 15 residues in the CDR3. In DNA, the CDR3 is TGTGCCAGCTCCAATACAGGGAGCGTCGCAGATACGCAGTATTTT. Its translation: CASSNTGSVADTQYF.

The chain employs TRBV6-1 and TRBJ2-3, with D perhaps matching TRBD1 (6 bases). Trimming stripped 3 bases from V and 9 bases from J, with 13 bases between. Germline V CDR1 and CDR2: MNHNS, SASEGT. The CDR3 has 13 residues. CDR3 in DNA: TGTGCCAGCAGTGATAGGACAGTTTTAACGCAGTATTTT. It codes for CASSDRTVLTQYF.

The chain uses TRBV6-5 and TRBJ1-2; 11 bases fit TRBD1. The germline V gene has CDR1 MNHEY and CDR2 SVGAGI. Germline trimming cut 8 bases from V and 1 base from J; bases unmatched to any gene: 3. CDR3 length: 14 residues. Written as DNA, the CDR3 is TGTGCCAGCGGACAGGGGGCGGGTAACTATGGCTACACCTTC. Its protein product is CASGQGAGNYGYTF.

V is TRBV6-4 and J is TRBJ2-3; D gene unclear. The germline V gene has CDR1 MRHNA and CDR2 SNTAGT. Deletions cut 3 bases from V and 4 bases from J, with 11 bases between. There are 14 residues in the CDR3. CDR3 region: CASSESVGADTQYF. The CDR3 coding sequence is TGTGCCAGCAGTGAGTCGGTCGGAGCAGATACGCAGTATTTT.

The chain is built from TRBV15 and TRBJ1-4; D is unresolved. Germline CDR1 is LNHNV and CDR2 is YYDKDF (reference sequence). V was trimmed by 0 bases and J by 8 bases, leaving 13 bases between them. The CDR3 has 15 amino acids. The CDR3 here is CATSRDGGSREKLFF. CDR3 sequence (DNA): TGTGCCACCAGCAGAGATGGAGGGTCTCGGGAAAAACTGTTTTTT.